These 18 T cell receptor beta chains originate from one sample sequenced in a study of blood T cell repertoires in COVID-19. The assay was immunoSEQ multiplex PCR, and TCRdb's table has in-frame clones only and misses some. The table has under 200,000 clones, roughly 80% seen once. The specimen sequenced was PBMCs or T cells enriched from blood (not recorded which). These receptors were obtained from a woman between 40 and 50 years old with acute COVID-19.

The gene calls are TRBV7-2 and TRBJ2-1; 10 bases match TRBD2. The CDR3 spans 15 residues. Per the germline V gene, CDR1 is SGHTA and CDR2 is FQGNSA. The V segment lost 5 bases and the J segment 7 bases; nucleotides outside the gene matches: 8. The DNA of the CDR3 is TGTGCCAGCAGCCTGACTAGCGGGTATGGGAATGAGCAGTTCTTC. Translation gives CASSLTSGYGNEQFF.

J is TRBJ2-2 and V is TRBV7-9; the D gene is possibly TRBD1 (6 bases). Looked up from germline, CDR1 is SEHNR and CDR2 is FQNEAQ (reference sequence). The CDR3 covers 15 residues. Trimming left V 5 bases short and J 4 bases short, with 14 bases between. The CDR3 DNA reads TGTGCCAGCAGCCCCTCCACAGGGTCCACCGGGGAGCTGTTTTTT. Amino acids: CASSPSTGSTGELFF. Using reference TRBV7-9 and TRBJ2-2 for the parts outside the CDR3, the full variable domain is DTGVSQNPRHKITKRGQNVTFRCDPISEHNRLYWYRQTLGQGPEFLTYFQNEAQLEKSRLLSDRFSAERPKGSFSTLEIQRTEQGDSAMYLCASSPSTGSTGELFFGEGSRLTVL.

DNA of the CDR3: TGCAGCGTTGGTTGGCTAGGGAGGGAGCAGTTCTTC. This codes for CSVGWLGREQFF. V is TRBV29-1 and J is TRBJ2-1; perhaps TRBD2 as D (6 bases). The CDR3 consists of 12 residues. Deletions cut 4 bases from V and 10 bases from J, with 14 bases between. Germline CDR1 reads SQVTM; CDR2 reads ANQGSEA.

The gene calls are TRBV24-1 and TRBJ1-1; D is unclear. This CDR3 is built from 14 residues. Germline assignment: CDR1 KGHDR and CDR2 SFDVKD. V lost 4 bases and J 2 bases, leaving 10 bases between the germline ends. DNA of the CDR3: TGTGCCACCAGTGACGGGGTCAGCAACACTGAAGCTTTCTTT. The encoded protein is CATSDGVSNTEAFF.

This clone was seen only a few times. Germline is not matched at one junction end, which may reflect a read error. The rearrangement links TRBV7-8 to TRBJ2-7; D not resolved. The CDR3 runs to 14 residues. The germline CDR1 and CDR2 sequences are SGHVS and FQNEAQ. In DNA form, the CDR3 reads TGTGCCAGCAGCCTAAGACACGAGTCCTCCGAGCAGTACTTC. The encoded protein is CASSLRHESSEQYF.

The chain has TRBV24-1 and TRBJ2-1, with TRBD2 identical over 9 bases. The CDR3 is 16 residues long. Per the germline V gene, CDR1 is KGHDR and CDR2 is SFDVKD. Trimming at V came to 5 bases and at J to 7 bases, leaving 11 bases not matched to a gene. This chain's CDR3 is CATSANAGGRGNEQFF. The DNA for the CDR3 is TGTGCCACCAGTGCCAACGCGGGCGGGAGGGGAAATGAGCAGTTCTTC.

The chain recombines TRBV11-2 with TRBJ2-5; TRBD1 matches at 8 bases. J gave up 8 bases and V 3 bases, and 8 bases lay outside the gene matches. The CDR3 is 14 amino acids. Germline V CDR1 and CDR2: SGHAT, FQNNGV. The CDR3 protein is CASSLDRDKTTQYF. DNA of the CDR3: TGTGCCAGCAGCTTGGACAGGGACAAGACCACCCAGTACTTC. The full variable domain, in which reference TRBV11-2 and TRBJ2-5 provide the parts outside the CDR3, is EAGVAQSPRYKIIEKRQSVAFWCNPISGHATLYWYQQILGQGPKLLIQFQNNGVVDDSQLPKDRFSAERLKGVDSTLKIQPAKLEDSAVYLCASSLDRDKTTQYFGPGTRLLVL.

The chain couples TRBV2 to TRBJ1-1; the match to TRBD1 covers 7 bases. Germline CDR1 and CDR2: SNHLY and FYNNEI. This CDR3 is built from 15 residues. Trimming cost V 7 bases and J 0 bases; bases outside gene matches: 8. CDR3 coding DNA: TGTGCCAGCAAGAGATTGGGACAGCTGAACACTGAAGCTTTCTTT. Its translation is CASKRLGQLNTEAFF.

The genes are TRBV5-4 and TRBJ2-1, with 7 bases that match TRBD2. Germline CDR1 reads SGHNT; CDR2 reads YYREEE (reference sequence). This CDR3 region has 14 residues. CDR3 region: CALGDGRRPHEQFF. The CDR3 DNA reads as TGTGCTTTAGGGGACGGGAGGCGGCCCCATGAGCAGTTCTTC.

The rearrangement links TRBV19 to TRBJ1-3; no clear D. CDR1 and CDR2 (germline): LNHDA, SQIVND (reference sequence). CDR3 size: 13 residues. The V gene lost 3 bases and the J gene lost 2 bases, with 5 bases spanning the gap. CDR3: CASSISPGNTIYF. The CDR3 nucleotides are TGTGCCAGTAGTATTAGTCCTGGAAACACCATATATTTT.

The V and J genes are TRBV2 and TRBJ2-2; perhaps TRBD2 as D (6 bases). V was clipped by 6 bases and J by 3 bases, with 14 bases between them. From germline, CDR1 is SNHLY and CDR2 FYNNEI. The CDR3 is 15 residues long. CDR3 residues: CASRRPPGDTGELFF. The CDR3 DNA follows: TGTGCCAGCAGAAGACCCCCGGGGGACACCGGGGAGCTGTTTTTT.

DNA of the CDR3: TGTGCCAGCAATAGGGTAGGGGGCCAAAGCTCCTACGAGCAGTACTTC. This gives the protein CASNRVGGQSSYEQYF. The V and J genes are TRBV2 and TRBJ2-7, with 7 bases aligning to TRBD1. V lost 7 bases to trimming and J lost 0 bases; unmatched junction nucleotides: 12. Looked up from germline, CDR1 is SNHLY and CDR2 is FYNNEI. CDR3 length: 16 amino acids.

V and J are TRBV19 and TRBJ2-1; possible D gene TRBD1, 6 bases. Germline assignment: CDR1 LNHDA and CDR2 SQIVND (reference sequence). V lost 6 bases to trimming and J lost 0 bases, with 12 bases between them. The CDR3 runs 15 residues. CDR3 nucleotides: TGTGCCAGTAGCAGGGGCCCTGACTCCTACAATGAGCAGTTCTTC. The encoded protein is CASSRGPDSYNEQFF. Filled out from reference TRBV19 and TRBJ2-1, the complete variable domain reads DGGITQSPKYLFRKEGQNVTLSCEQNLNHDAMYWYRQDPGQGLRLIYYSQIVNDFQKGDIAEGYSVSREKKESFPLTVTSAQKNPTAFYLCASSRGPDSYNEQFFGPGTRLTVL.

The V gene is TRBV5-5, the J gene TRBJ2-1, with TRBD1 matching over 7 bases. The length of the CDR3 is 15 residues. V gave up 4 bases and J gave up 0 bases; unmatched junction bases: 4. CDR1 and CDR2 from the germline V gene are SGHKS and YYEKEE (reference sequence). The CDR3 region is CASSPSGGSYNEQFF. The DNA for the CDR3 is TGTGCCAGCAGCCCCTCAGGGGGCTCCTACAATGAGCAGTTCTTC.

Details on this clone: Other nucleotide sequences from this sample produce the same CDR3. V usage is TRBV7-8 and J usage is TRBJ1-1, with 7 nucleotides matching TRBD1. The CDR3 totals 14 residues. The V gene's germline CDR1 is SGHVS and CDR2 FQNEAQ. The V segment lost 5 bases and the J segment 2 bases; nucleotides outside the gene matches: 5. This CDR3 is CASSLGQLNTEAFF. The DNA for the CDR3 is TGTGCCAGCAGCCTGGGACAGCTTAACACTGAAGCTTTCTTT. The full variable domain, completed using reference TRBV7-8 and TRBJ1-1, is GAGVSQSPRYKVAKRGQDVALRCDPISGHVSLFWYQQALGQGPEFLTYFQNEAQLDKSGLPSDRFFAERPEGSVSTLKIQRTQQEDSAVYLCASSLGQLNTEAFFGQGTRLTVV.

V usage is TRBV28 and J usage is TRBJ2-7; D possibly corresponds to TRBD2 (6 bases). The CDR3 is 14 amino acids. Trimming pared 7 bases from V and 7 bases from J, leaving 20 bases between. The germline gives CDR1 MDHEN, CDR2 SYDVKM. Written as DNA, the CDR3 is TGTGCCAGCAAAAATGGCCAGGGAGGAGGTGAGCAGTACGTC. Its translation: CASKNGQGGGEQYV.

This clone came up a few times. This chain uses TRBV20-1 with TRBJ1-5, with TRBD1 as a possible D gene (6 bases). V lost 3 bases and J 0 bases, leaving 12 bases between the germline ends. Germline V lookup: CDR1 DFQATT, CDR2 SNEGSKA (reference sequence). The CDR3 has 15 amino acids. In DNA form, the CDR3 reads TGCAGTGCTAGTACCAGGGGACATAGCAATCAGCCCCAGCATTTT. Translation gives CSASTRGHSNQPQHF.

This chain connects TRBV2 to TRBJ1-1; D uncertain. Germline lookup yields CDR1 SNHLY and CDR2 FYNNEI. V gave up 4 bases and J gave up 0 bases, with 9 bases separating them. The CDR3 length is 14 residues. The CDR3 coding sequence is TGTGCCAGCAGTGGATTTGACATGAACACTGAAGCTTTCTTT. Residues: CASSGFDMNTEAFF.